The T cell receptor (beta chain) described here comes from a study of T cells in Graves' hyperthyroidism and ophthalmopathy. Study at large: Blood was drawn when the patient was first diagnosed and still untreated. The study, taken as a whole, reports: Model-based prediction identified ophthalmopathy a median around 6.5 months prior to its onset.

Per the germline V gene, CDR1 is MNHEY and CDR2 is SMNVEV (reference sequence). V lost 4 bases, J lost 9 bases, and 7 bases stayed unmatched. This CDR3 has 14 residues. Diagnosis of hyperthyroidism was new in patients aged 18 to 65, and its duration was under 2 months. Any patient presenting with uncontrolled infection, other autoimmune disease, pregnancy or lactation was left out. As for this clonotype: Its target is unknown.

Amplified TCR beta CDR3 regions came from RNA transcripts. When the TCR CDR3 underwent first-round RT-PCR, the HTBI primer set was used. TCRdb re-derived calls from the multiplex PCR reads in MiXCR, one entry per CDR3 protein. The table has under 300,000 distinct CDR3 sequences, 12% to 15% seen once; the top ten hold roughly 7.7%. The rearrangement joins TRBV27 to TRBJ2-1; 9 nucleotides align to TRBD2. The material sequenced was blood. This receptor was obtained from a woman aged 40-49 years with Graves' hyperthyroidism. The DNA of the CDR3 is TGTGCCAGCAGTTCTGCGGGAGGGGTGGGTGAGCAGTTCTTC. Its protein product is CASSSAGGVGEQFF.